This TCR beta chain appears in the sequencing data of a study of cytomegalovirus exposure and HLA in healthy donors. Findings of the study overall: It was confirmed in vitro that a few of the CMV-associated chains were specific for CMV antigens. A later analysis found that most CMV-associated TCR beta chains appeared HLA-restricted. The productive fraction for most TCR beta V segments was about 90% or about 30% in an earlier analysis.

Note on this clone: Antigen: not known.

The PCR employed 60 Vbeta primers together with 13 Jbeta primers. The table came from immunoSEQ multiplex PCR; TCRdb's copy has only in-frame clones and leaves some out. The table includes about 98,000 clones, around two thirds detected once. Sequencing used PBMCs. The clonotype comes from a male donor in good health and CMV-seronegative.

CDR3 in DNA: TGCGCCAGCAGTCGGACTAGCGGGAGCTACGAGCAGTACTTC. This translates into CASSRTSGSYEQYF. The V gene is TRBV10-2, the J gene TRBJ2-7; TRBD2 matches at 13 bases. The CDR3 has 14 residues. CDR1 WSHSY and CDR2 SAAADI come from the germline V gene. V lost 5 bases and J lost 3; bases outside the gene matches: 1.